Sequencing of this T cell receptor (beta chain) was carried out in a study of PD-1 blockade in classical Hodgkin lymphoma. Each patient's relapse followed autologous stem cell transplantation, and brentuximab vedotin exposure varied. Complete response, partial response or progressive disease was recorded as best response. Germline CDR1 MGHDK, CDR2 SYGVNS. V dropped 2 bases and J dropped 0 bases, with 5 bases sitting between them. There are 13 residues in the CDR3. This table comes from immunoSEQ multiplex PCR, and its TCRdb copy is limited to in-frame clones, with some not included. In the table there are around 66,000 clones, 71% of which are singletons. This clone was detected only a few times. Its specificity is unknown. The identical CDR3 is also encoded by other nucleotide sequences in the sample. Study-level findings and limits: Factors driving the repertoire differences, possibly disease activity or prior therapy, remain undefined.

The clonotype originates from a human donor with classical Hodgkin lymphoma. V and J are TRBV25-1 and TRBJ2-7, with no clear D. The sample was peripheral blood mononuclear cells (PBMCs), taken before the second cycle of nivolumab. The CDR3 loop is CASSEPGSYEQYF. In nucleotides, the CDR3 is TGTGCCAGCAGTGAACCAGGCTCCTACGAGCAGTACTTC.